This note documents a single T cell receptor (beta chain) sequence. Its antigen is not known. The PCR contained 60 Vbeta and 13 Jbeta primers. Clones were read by immunoSEQ multiplex PCR, and TCRdb kept only the in-frame ones, dropping some. The table lists about 140,000 clones, approximately 80% of them singletons. This specimen belongs to a study of cytomegalovirus exposure and HLA in healthy donors. Whole-study results and caveats: Rarity characterized most TCR sequences, yet some public TCRs appeared in many donors. In vitro, a few CMV-associated chains proved specific for CMV antigens.

Specimen: PBMCs. This clonotype was sampled from a man aged 25-40 years in good health and CMV-seronegative.

Here the CDR3 DNA reads TGTGCCAGCAGCCGGGAGACTGGAAGAGGGGACACCATATATTTT. Translating gives CASSRETGRGDTIYF. The V and J genes are TRBV11-2 and TRBJ1-3, with a possible D match to TRBD1 (5 bases). Germline V CDR1 and CDR2: SGHAT, FQNNGV. V lost 5 bases and J lost 8, with 19 bases in between. This CDR3 is built from 15 residues.